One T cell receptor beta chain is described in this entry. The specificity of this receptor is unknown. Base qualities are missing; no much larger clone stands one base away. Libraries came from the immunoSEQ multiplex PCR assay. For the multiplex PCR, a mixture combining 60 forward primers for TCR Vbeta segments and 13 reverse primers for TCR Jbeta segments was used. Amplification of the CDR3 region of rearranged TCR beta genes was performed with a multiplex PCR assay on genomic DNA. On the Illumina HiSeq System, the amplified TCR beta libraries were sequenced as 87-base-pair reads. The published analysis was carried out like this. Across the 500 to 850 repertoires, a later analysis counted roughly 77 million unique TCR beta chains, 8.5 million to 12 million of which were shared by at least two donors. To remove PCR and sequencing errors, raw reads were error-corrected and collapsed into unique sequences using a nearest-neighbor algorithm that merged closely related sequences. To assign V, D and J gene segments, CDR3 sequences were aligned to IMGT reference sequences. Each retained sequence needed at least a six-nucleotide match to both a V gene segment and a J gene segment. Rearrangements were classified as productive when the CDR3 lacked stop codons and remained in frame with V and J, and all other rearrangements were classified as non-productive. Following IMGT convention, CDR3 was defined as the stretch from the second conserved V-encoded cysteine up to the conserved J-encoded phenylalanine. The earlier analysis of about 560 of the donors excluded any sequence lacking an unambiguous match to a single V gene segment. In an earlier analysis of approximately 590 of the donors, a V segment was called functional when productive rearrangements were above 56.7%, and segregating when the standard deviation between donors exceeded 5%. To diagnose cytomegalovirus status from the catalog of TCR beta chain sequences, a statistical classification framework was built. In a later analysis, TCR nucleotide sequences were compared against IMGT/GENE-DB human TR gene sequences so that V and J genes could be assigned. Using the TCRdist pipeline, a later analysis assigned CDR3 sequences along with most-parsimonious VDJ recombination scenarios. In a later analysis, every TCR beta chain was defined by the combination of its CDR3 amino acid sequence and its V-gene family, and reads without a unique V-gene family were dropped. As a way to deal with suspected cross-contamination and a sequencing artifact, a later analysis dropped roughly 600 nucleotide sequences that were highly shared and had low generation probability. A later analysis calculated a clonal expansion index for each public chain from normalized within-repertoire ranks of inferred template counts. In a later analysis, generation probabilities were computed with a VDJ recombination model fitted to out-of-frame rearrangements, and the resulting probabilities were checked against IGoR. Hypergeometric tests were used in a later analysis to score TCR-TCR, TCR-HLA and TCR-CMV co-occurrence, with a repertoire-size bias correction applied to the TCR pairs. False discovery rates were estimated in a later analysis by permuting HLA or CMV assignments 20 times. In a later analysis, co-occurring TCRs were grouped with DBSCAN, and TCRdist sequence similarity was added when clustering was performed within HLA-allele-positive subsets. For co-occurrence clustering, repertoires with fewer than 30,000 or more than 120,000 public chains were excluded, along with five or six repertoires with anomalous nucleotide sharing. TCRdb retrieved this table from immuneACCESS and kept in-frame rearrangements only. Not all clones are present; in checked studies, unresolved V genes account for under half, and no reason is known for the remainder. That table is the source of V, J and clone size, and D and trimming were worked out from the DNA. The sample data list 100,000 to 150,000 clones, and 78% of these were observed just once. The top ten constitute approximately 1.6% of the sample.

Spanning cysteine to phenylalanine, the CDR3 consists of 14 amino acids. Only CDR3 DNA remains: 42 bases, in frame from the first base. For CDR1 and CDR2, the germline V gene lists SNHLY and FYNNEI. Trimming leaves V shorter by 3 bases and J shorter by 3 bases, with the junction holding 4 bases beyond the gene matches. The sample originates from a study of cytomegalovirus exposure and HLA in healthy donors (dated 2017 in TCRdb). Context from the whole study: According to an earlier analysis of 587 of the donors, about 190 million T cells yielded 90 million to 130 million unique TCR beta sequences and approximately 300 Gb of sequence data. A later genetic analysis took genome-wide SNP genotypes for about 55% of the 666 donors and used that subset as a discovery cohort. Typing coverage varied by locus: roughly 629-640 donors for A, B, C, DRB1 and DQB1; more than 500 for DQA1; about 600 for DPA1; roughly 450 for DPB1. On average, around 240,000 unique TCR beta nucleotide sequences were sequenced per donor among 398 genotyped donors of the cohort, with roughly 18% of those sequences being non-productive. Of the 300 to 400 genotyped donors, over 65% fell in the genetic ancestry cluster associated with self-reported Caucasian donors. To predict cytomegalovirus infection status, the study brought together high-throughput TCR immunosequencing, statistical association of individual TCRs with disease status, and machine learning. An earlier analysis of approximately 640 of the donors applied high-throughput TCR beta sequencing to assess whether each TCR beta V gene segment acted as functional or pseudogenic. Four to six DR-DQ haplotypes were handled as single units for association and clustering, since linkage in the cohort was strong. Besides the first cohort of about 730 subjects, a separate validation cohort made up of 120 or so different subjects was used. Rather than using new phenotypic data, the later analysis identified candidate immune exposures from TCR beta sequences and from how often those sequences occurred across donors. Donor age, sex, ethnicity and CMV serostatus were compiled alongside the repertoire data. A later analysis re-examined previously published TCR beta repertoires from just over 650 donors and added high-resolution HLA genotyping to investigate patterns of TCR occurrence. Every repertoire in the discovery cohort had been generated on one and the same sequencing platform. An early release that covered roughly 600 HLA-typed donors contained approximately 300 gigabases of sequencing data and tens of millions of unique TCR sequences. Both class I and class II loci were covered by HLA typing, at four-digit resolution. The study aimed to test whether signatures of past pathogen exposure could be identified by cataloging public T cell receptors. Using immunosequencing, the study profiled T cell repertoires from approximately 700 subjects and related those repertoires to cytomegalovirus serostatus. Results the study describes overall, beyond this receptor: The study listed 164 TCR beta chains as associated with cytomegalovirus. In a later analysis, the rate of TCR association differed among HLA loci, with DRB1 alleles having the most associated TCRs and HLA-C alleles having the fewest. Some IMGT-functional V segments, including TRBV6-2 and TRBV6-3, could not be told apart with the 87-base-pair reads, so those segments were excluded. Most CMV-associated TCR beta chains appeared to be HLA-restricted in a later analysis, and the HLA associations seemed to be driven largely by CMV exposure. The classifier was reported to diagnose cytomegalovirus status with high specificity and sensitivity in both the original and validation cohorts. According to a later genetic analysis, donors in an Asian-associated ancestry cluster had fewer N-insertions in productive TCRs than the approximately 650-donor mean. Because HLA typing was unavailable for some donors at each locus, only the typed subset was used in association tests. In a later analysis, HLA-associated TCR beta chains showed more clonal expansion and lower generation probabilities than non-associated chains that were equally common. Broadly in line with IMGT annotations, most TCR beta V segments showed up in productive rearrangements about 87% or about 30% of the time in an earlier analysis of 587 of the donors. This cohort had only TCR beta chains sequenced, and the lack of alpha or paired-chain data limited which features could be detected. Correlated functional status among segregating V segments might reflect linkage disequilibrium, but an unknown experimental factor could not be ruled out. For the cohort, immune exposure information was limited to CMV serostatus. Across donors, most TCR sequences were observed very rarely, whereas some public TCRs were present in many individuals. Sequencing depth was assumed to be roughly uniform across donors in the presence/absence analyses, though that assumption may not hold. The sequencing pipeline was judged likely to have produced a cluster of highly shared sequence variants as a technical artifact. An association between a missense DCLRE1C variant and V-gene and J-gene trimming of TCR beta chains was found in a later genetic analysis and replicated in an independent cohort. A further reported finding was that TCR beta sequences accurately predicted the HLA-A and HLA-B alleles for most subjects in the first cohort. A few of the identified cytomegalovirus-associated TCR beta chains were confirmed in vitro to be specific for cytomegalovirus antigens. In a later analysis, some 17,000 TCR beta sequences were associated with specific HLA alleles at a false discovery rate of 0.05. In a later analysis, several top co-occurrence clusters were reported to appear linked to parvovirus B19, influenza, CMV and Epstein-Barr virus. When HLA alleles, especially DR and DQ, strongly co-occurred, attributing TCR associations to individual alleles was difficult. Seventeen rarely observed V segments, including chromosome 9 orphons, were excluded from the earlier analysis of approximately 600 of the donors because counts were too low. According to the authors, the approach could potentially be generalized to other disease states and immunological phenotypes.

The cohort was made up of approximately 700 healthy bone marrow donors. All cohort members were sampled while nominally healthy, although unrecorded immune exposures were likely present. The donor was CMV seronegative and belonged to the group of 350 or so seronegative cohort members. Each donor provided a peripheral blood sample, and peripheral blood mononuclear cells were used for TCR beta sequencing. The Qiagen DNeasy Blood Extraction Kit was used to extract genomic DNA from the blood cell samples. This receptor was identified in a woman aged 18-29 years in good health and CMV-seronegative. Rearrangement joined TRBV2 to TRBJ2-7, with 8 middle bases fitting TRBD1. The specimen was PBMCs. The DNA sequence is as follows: TGTGCCAGCAGTGACAGGGGGCGAATCTACGAGCAGTACTTC. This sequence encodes CASSDRGRIYEQYF.